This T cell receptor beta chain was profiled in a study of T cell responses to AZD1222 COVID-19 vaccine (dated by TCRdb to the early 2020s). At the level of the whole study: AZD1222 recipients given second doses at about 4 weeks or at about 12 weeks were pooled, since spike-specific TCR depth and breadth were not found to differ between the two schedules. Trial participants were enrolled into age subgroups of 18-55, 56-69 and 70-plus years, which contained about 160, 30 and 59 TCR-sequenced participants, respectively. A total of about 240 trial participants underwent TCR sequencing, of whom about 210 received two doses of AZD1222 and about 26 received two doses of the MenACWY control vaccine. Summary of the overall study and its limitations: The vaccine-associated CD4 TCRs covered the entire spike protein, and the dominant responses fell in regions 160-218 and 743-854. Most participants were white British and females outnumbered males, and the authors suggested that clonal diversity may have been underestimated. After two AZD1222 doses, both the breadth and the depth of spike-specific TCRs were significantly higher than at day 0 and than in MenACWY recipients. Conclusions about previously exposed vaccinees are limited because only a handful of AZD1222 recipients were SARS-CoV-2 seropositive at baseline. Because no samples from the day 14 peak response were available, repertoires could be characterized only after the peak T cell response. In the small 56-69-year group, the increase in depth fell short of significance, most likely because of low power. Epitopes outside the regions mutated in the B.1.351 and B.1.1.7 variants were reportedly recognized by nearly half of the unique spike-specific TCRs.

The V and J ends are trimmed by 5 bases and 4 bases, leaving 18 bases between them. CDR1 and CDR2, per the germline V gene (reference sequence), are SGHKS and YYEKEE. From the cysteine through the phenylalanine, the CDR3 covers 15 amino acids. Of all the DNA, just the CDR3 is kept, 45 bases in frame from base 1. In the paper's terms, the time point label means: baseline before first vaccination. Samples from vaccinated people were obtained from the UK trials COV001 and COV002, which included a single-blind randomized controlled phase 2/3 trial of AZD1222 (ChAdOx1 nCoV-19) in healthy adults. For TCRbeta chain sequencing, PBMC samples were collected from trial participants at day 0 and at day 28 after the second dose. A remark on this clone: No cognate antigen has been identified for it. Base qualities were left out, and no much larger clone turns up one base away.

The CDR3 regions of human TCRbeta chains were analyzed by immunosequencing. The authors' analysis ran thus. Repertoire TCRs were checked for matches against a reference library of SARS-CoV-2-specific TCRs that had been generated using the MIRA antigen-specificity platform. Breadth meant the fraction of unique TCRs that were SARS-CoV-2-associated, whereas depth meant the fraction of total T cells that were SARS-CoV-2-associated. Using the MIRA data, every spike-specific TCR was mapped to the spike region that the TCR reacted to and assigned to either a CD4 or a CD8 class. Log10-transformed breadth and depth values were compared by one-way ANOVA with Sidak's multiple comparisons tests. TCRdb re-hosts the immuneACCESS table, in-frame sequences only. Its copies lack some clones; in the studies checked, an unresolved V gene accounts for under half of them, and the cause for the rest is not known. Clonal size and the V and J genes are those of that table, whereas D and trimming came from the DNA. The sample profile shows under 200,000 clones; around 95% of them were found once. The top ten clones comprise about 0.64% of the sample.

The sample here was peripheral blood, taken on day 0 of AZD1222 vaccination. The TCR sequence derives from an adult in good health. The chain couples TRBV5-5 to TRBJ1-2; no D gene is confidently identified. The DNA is TGTGCCAGCAGATATATACAAAACACGGGCTATGGCTACACCTTC. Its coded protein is CASRYIQNTGYGYTF.